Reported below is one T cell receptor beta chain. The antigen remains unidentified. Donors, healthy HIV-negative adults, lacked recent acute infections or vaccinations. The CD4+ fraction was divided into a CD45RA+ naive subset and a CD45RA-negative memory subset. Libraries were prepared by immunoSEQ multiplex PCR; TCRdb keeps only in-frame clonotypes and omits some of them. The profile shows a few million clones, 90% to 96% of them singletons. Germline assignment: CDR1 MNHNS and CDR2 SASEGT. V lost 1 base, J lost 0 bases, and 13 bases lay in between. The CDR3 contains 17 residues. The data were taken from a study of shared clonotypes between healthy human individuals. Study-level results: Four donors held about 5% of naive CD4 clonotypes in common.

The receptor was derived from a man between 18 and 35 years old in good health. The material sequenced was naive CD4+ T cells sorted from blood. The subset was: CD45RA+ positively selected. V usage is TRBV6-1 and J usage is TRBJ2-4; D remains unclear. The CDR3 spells CASSEDLQILAKNIQYF. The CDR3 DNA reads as TGTGCCAGCAGTGAAGATCTGCAGATACTAGCCAAAAACATTCAGTACTTC.